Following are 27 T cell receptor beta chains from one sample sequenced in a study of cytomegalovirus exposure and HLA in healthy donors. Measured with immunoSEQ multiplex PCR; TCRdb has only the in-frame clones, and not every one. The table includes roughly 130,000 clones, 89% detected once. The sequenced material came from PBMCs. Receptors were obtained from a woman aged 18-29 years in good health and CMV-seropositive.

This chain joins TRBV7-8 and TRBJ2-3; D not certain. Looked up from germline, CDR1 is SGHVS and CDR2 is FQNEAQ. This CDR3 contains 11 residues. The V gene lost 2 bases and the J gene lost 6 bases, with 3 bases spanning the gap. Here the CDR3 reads CASSLLDTQYF. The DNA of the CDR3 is TGTGCCAGCAGCTTACTGGATACGCAGTATTTT.

The CDR3 here is CASSKGTANYGYTF. The CDR3 region has the DNA TGTGCCAGCAGCAAAGGGACAGCTAACTATGGCTACACCTTC. The chain has TRBV9 and TRBJ1-2; TRBD1 agrees at 7 bases. The junction had 3 bases not matched to a gene; V was cut back by 4 bases and J by 0 bases. The CDR3 has 14 amino acids. Germline V lookup: CDR1 SGDLS, CDR2 YYNGEE.

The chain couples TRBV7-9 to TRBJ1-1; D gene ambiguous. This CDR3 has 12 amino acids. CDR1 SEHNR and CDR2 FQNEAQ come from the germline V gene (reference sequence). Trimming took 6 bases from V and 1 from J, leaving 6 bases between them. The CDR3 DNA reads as TGTGCCAGCAGACAGACGAACACTGAAGCTTTCTTT. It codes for CASRQTNTEAFF.

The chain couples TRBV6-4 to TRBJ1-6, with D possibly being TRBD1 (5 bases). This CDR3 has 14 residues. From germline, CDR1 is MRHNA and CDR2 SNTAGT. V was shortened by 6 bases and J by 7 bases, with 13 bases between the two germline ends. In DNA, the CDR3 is TGTGCCAGCAGCTCCCAAGGGGAAAATTCACCCCTCCACTTT. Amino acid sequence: CASSSQGENSPLHF.

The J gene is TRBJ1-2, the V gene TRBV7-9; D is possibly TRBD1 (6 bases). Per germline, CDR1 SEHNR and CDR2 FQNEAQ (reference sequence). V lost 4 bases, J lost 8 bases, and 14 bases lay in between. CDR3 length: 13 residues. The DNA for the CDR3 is TGTGCCAGCAGCTCGAGGGGGATGGGCGGCTACACCTTC. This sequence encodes CASSSRGMGGYTF.

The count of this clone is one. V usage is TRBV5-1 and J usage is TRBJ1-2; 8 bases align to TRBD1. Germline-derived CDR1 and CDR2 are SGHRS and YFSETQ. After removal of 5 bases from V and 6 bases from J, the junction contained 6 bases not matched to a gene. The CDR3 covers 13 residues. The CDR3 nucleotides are TGCGCCAGCAGATCGCAGGGGGCGGATGGCTACACCTTC. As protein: CASRSQGADGYTF. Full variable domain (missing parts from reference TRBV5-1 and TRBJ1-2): KAGVTQTPRYLIKTRGQQVTLSCSPISGHRSVSWYQQTPGQGLQFLFEYFSETQRNKGNFPGRFSGRQFSNSRSEMNVSTLELGDSALYLCASRSQGADGYTFGSGTRLTVV.

Here the CDR3 DNA reads TGCGCCAGCAGCCCCAGGACACCCCAAGAGACCCAGTACTTC. The encoded protein is CASSPRTPQETQYF. The rearrangement links TRBV5-1 to TRBJ2-5, with D possibly matching TRBD1 (5 bases). V dropped 4 bases and J dropped 1 base, with 11 bases sitting between them. The CDR3 contains 14 residues. Germline CDR1 reads SGHRS; CDR2 reads YFSETQ.

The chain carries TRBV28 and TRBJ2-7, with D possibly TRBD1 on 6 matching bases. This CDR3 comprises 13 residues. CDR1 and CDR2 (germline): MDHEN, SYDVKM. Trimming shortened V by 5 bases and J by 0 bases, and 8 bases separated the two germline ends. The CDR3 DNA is TGTGCCAGCAGTAACAGGGACTCCTACGAGCAGTACTTC. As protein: CASSNRDSYEQYF.

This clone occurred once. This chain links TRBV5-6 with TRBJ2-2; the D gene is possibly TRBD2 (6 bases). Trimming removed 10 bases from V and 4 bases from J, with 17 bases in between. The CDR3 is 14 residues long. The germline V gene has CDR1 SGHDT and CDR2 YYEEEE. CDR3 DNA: TGTGCCTCCAAGGCGGGAAGTGGCACCGGGGAGCTGTTTTTT. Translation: CASKAGSGTGELFF.

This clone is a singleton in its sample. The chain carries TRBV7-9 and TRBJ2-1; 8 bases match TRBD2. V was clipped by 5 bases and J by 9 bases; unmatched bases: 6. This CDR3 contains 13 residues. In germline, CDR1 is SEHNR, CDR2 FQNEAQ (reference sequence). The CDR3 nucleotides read TGTGCCAGCAGCGGGACTAGAGCGGGTGAGCAGTTCTTC. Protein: CASSGTRAGEQFF.

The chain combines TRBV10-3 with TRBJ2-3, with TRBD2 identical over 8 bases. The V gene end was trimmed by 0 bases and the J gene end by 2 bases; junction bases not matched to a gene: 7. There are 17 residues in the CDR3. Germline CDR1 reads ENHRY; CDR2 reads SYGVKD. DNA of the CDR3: TGTGCCATCAGTGAGTCGGTGATAGCGGGGCCCACAGATACGCAGTATTTT. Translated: CAISESVIAGPTDTQYF.

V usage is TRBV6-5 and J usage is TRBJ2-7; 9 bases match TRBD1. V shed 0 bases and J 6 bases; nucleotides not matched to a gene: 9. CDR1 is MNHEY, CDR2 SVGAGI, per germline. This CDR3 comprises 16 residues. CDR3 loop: CASSYSPTGGRSEQYF. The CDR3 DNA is TGTGCCAGCAGTTACTCGCCCACAGGGGGCCGTAGCGAGCAGTACTTC.

CDR3 coding DNA: TGTGCCAGCAGCTCCAGGCAGGGTACGGCTGGAAACACCATATATTTT. Translated, it gives CASSSRQGTAGNTIYF. The rearrangement joins TRBV28 to TRBJ1-3, with D possibly matching TRBD1 (5 bases). Germline V gives CDR1 MDHEN, CDR2 SYDVKM. The CDR3 sequence is 16 residues long. V lost 6 bases and J 2 bases, leaving 17 bases between the germline ends. Drawing the rest from reference TRBV28 and TRBJ1-3, the complete variable domain is DVKVTQSSRYLVKRTGEKVFLECVQDMDHENMFWYRQDPGLGLRLIYFSYDVKMKEKGDIPEGYSVSREKKERFSLILESASTNQTSMYLCASSSRQGTAGNTIYFGEGSWLTVV.

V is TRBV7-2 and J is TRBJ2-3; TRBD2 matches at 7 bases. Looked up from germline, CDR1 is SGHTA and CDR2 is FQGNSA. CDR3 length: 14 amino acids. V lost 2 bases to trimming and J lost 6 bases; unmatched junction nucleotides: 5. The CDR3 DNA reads TGTGCCAGCAGCTTATCGTCCGGGGGGGATACGCAGTATTTT. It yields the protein CASSLSSGGDTQYF.

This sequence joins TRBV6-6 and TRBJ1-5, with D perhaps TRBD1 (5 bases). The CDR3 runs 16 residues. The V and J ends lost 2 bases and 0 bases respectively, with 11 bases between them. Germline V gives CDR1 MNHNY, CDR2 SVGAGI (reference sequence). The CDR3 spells CASSYNPGDSNQPQHF. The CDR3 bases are TGTGCCAGCAGTTACAATCCGGGGGATAGCAATCAGCCCCAGCATTTT.

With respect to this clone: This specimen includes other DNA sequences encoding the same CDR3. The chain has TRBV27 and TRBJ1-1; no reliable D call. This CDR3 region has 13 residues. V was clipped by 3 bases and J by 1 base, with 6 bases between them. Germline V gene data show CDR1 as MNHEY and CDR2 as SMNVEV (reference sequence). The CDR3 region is CASSFQENTEAFF. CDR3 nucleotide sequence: TGTGCCAGCAGTTTTCAGGAGAACACTGAAGCTTTCTTT.

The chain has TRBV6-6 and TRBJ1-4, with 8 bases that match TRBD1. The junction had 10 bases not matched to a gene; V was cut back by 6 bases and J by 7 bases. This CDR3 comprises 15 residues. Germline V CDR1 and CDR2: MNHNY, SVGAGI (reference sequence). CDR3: CASSPRTGRGEKLFF. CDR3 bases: TGTGCCAGCAGCCCCAGGACAGGGAGGGGTGAAAAACTGTTTTTT.

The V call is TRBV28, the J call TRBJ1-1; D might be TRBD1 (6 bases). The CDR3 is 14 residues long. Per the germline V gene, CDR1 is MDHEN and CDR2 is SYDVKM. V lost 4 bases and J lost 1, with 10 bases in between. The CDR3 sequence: CASSSGQSNTEAFF. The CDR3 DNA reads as TGTGCCAGCAGTTCCGGACAGTCGAACACTGAAGCTTTCTTT.

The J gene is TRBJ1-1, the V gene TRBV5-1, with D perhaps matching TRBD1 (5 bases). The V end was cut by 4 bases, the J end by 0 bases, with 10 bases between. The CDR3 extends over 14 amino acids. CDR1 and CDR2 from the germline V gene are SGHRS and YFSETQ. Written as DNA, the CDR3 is TGCGCCAGCAGCGGGGACTTCATGAACACTGAAGCTTTCTTT. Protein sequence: CASSGDFMNTEAFF.

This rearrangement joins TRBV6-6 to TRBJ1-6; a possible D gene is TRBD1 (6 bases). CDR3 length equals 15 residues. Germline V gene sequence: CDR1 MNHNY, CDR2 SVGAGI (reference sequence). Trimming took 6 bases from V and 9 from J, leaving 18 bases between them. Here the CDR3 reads CASSAPRQATSPLHF. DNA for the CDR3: TGTGCCAGCAGCGCCCCAAGACAGGCTACTTCACCCCTCCACTTT.

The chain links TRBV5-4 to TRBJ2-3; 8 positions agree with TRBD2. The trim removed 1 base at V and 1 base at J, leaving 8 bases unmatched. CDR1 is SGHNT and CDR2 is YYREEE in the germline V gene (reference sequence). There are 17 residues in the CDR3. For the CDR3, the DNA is TGTGCCAGCAGCTTGATAAGCGGGGGACCGCGCACAGATACGCAGTATTTT. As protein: CASSLISGGPRTDTQYF. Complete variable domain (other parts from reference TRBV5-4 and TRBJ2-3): ETGVTQSPTHLIKTRGQQVTLRCSSQSGHNTVSWYQQALGQGPQFIFQYYREEENGRGNFPPRFSGLQFPNYSSELNVNALELDDSALYLCASSLISGGPRTDTQYFGPGTRLTVL.

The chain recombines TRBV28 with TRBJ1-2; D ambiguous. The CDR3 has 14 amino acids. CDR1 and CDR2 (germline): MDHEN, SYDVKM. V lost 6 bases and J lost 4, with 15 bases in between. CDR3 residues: CASRREEYLYGYTF. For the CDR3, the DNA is TGTGCCAGCAGACGGGAGGAGTACCTCTATGGCTACACCTTC.

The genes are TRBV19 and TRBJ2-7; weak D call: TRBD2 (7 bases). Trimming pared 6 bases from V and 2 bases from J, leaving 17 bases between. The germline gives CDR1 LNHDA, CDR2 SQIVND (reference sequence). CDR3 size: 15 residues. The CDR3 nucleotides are TGTGCCAGTAGCGAGGGGGGGCCGGCTACCTACGAGCAGTACTTC. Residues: CASSEGGPATYEQYF.

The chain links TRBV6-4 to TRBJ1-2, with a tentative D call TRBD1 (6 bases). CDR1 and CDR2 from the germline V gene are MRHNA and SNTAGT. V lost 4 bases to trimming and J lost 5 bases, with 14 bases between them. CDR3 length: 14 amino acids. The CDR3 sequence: CASSGTEKFYGYTF. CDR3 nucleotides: TGTGCCAGCAGTGGGACAGAAAAGTTTTATGGCTACACCTTC.

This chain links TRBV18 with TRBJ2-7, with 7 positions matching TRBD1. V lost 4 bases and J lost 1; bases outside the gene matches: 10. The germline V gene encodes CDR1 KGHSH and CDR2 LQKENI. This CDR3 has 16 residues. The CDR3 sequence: CASSQEARDRSYEQYF. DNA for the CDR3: TGTGCCAGCTCACAGGAGGCTCGGGACAGATCCTACGAGCAGTACTTC.

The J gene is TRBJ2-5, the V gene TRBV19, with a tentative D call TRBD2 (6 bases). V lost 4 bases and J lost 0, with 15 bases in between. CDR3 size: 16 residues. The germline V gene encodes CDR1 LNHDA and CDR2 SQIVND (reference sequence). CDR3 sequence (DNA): TGTGCCAGTAGTAGGGGTGGGGGGTCGTACCAAGAGACCCAGTACTTC. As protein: CASSRGGGSYQETQYF.

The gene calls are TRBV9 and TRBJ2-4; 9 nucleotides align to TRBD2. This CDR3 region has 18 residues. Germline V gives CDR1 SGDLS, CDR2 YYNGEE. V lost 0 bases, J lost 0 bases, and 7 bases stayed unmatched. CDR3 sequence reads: CASSVGPLAGLAKNIQYF. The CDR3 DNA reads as TGTGCCAGCAGCGTAGGGCCACTAGCGGGTTTAGCCAAAAACATTCAGTACTTC.